The source of this T cell receptor beta chain is a study of blood T cell repertoires in COVID-19. Background on the study: Samples of COVID-19 (acute and convalescent) were obtained from the United States, Italy and Spain.

In the original processing: Reference gene primer amplification yielded estimated nucleated cell counts. The repertoire was sequenced with immunoSEQ multiplex PCR; TCRdb's copy has only in-frame clones and lacks some. V and J calls and clone size are copied from that table; D and trimming were computed from the DNA. The sample yields some 500,000 clones, approximately 91% seen once. A word on this clone: One end of the junction is discordant with germline, which a read error may explain.

The sequenced sample consisted of peripheral blood. The clonotype comes from a woman in her fifties or sixties with COVID-19, enrolled during active disease.

The CDR3 nucleotides are TGTGCCAGCAGCTACTCCGGGACAGGGCGCGAAAAACTGTTTTTT. It yields the protein CASSYSGTGREKLFF. The rearrangement links TRBV6-5 to TRBJ1-4; 9 bases fit TRBD1. The germline CDR1 and CDR2 sequences are MNHEY and SVGAGI. CDR3 length: 15 residues.